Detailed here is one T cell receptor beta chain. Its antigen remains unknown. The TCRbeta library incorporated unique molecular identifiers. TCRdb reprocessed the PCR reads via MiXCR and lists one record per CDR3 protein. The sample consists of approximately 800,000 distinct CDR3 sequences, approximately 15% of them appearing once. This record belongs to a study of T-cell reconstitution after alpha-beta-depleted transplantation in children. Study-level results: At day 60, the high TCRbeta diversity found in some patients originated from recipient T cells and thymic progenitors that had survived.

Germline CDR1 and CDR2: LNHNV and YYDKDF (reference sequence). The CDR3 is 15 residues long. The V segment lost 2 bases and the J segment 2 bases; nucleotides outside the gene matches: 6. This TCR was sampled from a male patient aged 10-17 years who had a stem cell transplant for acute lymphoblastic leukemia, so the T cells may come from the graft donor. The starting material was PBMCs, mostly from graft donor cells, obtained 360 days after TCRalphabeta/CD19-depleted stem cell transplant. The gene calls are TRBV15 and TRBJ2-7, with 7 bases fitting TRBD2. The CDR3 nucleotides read TGTGCCACCAGCAGACCGACCGCGGGAGCCTACGAGCAGTACTTC. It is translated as CATSRPTAGAYEQYF.